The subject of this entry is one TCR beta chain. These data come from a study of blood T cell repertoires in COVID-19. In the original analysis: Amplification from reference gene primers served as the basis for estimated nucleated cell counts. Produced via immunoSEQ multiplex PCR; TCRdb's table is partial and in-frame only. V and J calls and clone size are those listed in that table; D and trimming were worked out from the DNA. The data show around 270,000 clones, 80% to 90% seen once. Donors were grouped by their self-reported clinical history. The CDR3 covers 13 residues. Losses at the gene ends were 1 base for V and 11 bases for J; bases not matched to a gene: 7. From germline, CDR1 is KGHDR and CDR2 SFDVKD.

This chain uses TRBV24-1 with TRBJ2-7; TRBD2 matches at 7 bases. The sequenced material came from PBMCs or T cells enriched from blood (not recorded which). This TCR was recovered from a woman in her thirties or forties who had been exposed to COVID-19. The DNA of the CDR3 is TGTGCCACCAGTGATTTTAAAGGACTAGGCAAGTACGTC. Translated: CATSDFKGLGKYV.